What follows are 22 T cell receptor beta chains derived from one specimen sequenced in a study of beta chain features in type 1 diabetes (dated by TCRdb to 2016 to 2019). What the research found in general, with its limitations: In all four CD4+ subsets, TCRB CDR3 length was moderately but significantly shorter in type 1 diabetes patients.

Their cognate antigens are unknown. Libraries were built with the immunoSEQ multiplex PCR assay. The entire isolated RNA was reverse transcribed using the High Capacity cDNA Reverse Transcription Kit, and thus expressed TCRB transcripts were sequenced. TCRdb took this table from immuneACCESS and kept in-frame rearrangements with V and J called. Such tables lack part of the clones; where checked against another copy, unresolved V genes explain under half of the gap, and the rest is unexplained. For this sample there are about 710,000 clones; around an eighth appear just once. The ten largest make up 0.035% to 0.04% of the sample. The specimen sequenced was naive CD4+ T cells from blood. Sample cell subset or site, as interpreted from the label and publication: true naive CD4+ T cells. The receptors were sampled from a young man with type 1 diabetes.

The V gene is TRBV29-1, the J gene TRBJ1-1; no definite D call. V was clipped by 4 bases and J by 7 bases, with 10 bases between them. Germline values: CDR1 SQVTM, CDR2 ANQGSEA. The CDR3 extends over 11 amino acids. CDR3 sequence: CSVVGASEAFF. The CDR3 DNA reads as TGCAGCGTTGTTGGTGCCAGTGAAGCTTTCTTT.

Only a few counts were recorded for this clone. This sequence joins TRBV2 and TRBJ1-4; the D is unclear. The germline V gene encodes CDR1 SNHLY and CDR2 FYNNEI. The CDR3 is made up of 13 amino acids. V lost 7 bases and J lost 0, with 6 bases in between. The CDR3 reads CASTATTNEKLFF. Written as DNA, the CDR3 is TGTGCCAGCACGGCGACAACTAATGAAAAACTGTTTTTT.

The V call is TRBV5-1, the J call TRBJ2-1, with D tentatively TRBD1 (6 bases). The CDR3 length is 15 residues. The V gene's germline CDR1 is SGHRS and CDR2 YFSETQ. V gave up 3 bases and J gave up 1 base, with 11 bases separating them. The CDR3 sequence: CASSSLQGSYNEQFF. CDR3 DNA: TGCGCCAGCAGCTCGCTACAGGGATCCTACAATGAGCAGTTCTTC.

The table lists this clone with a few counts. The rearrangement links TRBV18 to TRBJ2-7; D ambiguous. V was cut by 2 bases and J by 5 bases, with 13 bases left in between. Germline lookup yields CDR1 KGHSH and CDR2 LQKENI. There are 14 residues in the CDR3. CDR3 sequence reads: CASSPKLVEHEQYF. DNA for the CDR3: TGTGCCAGCTCACCAAAACTCGTGGAACACGAGCAGTACTTC.

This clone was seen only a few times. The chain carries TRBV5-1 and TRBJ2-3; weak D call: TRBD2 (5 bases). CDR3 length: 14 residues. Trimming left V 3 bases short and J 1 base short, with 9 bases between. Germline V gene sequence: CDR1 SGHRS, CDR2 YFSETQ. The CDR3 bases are TGCGCCAGCAGCTACCTAGCCGGCACAGATACGCAGTATTTT. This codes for CASSYLAGTDTQYF.

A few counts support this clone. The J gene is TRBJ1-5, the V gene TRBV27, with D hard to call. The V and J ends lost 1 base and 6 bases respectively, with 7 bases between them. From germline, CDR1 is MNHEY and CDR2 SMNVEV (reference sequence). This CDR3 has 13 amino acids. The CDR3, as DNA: TGTGCCAGCAGTTTATACGGGCCTCAGCCCCAGCATTTT. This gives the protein CASSLYGPQPQHF.

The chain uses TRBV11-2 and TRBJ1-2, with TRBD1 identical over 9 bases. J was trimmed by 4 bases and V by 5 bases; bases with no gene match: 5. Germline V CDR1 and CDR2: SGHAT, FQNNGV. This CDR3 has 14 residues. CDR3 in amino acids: CASSQDRGGYGYTF. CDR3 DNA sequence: TGTGCCAGCAGCCAGGACAGGGGTGGCTATGGCTACACCTTC.

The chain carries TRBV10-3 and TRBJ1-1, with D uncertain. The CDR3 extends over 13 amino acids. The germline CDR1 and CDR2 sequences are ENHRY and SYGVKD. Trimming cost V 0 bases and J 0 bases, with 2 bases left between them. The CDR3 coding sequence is TGTGCCATCAGTGAGTCGCTGAACACTGAAGCTTTCTTT. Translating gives CAISESLNTEAFF.

In DNA form, the CDR3 reads TGCAGCGTTGGGGCAGCAGATACGCAGTATTTT. Its protein product is CSVGAADTQYF. The chain recombines TRBV29-1 with TRBJ2-3; D is ambiguous. V lost 4 bases and J 4 bases, leaving 6 bases between the germline ends. The CDR3 consists of 11 residues. Germline CDR1 and CDR2: SQVTM and ANQGSEA.

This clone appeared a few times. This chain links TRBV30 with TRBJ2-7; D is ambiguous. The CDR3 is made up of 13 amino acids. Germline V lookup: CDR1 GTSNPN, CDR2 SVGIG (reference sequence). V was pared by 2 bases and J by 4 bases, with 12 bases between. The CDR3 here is CAWSPTQRYEQYF. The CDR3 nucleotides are TGTGCCTGGAGTCCAACACAGCGTTACGAGCAGTACTTC.

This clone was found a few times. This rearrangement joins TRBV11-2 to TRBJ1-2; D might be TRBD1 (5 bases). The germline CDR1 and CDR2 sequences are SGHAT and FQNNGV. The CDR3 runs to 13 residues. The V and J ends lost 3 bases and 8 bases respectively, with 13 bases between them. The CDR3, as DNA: TGTGCCAGCAGCTTTGAGGTTGGGGGAGGCTACACCTTC. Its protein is CASSFEVGGGYTF.

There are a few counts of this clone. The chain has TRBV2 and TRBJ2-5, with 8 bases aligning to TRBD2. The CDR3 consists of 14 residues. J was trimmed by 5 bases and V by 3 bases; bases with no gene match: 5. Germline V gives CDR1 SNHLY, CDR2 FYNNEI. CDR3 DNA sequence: TGTGCCAGCAGTGAGGAGCGGGAGACGGAGACCCAGTACTTC. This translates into CASSEERETETQYF.

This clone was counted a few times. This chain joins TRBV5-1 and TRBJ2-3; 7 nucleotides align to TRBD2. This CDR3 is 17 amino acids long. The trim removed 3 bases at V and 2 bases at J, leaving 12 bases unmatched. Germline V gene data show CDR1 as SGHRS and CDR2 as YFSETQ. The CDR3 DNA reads TGCGCCAGCAGCTCATCCGACTTAGCGGGTCACACAGATACGCAGTATTTT. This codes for CASSSSDLAGHTDTQYF.

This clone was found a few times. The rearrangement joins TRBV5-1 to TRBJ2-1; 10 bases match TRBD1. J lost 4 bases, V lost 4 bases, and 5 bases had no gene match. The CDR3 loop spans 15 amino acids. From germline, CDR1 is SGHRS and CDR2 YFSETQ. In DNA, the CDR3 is TGCGCCAGCAGCAGGGGACAGGGGATGTACAATGAGCAGTTCTTC. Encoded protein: CASSRGQGMYNEQFF.

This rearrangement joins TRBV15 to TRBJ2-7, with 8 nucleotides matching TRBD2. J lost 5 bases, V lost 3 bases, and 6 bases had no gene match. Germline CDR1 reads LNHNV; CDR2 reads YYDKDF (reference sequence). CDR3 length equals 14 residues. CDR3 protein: CATSSSGSRDEQYF. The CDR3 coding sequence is TGTGCCACCAGCAGCAGCGGGAGCAGGGACGAGCAGTACTTC.

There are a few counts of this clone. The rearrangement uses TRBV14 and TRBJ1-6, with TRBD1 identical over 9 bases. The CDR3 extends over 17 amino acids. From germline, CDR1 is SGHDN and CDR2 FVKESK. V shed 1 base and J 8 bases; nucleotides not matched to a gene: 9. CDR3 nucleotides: TGTGCCAGCAGCCAAGGGGTTGCCGGGACAGGGTATTCACCCCTCCACTTT. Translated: CASSQGVAGTGYSPLHF.

In DNA, the CDR3 is TGTGCCAGCAGCCCTACGGGCAGCACAGATACGCAGTATTTT. It yields the protein CASSPTGSTDTQYF. The chain recombines TRBV5-4 with TRBJ2-3, with D unclear. Germline-derived CDR1 and CDR2 are SGHNT and YYREEE (reference sequence). The CDR3 is made up of 14 amino acids. V dropped 4 bases and J dropped 0 bases, with 9 bases sitting between them. The entire variable domain, with the rest obtained from reference TRBV5-4 and TRBJ2-3, is as follows: ETGVTQSPTHLIKTRGQQVTLRCSSQSGHNTVSWYQQALGQGPQFIFQYYREEENGRGNFPPRFSGLQFPNYSSELNVNALELDDSALYLCASSPTGSTDTQYFGPGTRLTVL.

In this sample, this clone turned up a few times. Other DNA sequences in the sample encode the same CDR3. The CDR3 bases are TGTGCCAGCAGCTCGCCGGGACAGGCTAACACTGAAGCTTTCTTT. This translates into CASSSPGQANTEAFF. The chain joins TRBV5-4 to TRBJ1-1; the match to TRBD1 covers 8 bases. The CDR3 is made up of 15 amino acids. The junction had 6 bases not matched to a gene; V was cut back by 3 bases and J by 2 bases. CDR1 and CDR2 (germline): SGHNT, YYREEE (reference sequence).

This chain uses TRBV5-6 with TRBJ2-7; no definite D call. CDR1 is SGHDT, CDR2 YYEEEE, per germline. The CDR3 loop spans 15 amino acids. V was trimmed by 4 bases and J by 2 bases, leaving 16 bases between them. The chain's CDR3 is CASSRTWARPYEQYF. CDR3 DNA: TGTGCCAGCAGCCGAACATGGGCTCGACCCTACGAGCAGTACTTC.

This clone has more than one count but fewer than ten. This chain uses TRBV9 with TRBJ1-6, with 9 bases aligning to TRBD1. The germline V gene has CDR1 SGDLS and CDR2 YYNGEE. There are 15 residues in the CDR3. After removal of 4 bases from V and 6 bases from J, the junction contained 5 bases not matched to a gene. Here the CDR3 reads CASSPQGASNSPLHF. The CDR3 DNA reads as TGTGCCAGCAGCCCACAGGGGGCAAGTAATTCACCCCTCCACTTT.

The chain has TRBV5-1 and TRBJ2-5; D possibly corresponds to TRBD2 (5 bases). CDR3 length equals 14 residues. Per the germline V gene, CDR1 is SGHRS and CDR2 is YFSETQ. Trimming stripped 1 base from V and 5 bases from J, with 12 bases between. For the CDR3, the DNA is TGCGCCAGCAGCTTGTTTGGAGCGGAGGAGACCCAGTACTTC. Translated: CASSLFGAEETQYF.

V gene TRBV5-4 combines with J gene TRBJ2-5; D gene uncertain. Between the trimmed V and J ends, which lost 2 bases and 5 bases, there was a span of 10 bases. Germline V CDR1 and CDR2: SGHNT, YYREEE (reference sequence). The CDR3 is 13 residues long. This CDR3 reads CASSFSPGETQYF. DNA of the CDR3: TGTGCCAGCAGCTTTAGCCCCGGGGAGACCCAGTACTTC.